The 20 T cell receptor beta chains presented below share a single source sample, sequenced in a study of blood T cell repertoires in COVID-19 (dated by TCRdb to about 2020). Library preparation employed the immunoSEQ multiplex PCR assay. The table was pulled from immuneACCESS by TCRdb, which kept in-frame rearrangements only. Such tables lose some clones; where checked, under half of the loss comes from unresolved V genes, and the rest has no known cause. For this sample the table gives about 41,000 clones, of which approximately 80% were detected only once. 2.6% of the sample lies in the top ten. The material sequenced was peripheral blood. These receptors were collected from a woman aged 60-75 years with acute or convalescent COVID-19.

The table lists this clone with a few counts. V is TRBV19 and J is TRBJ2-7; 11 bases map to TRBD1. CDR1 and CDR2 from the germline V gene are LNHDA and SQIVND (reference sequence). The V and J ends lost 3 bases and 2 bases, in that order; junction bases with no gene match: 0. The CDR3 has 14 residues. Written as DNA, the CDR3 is TGTGCCAGTAGTATGGACAGGGGGCCCTACGAGCAGTACTTC. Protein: CASSMDRGPYEQYF.

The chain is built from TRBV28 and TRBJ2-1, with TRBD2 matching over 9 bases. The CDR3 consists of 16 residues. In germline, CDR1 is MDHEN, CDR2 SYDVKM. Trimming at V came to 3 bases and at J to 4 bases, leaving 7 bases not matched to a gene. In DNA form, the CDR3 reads TGTGCCAGCAGTTTCATTAGCGGGAGACTGTACAATGAGCAGTTCTTC. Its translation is CASSFISGRLYNEQFF.

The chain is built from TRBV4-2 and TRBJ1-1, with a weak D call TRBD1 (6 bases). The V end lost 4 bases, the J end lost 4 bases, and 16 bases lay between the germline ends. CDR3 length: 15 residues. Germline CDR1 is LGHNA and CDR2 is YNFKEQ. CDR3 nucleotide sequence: TGTGCCAGCAGCCGAATAGGGGGAGTGGGCACTGAAGCTTTCTTT. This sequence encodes CASSRIGGVGTEAFF.

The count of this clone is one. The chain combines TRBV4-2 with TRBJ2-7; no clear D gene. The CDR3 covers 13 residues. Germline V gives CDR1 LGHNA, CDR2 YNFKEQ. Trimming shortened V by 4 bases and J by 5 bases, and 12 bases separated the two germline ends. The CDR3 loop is CASSPLEAHEQYF. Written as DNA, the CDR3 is TGTGCCAGCAGCCCCCTCGAGGCCCACGAGCAGTACTTC.

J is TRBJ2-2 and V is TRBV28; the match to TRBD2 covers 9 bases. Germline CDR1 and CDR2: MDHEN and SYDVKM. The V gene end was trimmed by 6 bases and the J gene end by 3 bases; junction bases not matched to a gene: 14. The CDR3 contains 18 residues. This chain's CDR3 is CASSLTPQRGADTGELFF. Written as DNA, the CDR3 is TGTGCCAGCAGCCTTACCCCACAGCGGGGGGCAGACACCGGGGAGCTGTTTTTT.

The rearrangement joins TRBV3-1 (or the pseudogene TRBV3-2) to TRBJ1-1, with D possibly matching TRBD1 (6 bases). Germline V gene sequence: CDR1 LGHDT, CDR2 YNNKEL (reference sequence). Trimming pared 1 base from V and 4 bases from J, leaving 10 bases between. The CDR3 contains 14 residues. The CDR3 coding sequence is TGTGCCAGCAGCCAAGGACAGGCGACCACTGAAGCTTTCTTT. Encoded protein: CASSQGQATTEAFF.

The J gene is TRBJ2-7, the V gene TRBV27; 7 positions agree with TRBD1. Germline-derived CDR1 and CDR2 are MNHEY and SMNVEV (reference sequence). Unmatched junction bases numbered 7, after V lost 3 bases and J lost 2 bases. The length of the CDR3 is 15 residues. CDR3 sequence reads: CASSFGYRGPYEQYF. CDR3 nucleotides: TGTGCCAGCAGTTTCGGATACAGGGGCCCCTACGAGCAGTACTTC.

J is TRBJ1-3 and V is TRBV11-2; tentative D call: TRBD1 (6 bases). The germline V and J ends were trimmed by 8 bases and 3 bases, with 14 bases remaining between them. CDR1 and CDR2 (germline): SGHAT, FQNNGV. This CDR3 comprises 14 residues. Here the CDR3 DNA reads TGTGCCAGCGTCCCTCAGGGGAGTGGAAACACCATATATTTT. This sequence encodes CASVPQGSGNTIYF.

As DNA, the CDR3 is TGTGCCAGCAGTTTCAATTCCGGGACAGGGGGCTCTTCACCCCTCCACTTT. Translated, it gives CASSFNSGTGGSSPLHF. The chain joins TRBV28 to TRBJ1-6; TRBD1 matches 12 bases. From germline, CDR1 is MDHEN and CDR2 SYDVKM. With V trimmed by 3 bases and J by 9 bases, 9 bases remained unmatched. This CDR3 is built from 17 residues.

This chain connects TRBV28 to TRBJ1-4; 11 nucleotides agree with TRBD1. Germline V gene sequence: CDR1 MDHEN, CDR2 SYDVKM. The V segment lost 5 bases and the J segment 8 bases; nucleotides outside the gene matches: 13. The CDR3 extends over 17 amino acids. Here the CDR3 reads CASSLSGTGGGWEKLFF. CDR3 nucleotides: TGTGCCAGCAGTCTCTCGGGGACAGGGGGAGGGTGGGAAAAACTGTTTTTT.

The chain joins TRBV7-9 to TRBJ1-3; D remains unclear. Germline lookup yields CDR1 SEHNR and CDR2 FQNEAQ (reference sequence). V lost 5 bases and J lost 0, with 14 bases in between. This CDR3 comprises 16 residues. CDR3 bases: TGTGCCAGCAGCCCAACCGCCAGGATCTCTGGAAACACCATATATTTT. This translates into CASSPTARISGNTIYF.

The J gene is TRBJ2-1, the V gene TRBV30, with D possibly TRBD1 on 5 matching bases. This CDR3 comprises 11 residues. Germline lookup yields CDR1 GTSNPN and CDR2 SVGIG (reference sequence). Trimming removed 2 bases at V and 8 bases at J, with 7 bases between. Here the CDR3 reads CAWSPQDEQFF. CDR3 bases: TGTGCCTGGAGTCCACAGGATGAGCAGTTCTTC.

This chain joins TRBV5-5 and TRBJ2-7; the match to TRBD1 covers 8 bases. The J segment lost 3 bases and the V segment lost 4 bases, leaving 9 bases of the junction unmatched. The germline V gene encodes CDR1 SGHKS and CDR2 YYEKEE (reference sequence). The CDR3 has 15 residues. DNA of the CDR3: TGTGCCAGCAGCGACAGGGGACAGCCCAACTACGAGCAGTACTTC. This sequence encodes CASSDRGQPNYEQYF.

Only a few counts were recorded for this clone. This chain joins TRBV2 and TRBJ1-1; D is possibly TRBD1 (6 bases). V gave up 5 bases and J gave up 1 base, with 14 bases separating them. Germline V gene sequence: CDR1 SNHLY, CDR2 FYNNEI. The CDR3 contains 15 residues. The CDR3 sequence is CASSPQGLGNTEAFF. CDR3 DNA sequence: TGTGCCAGCAGTCCACAGGGTTTAGGGAACACTGAAGCTTTCTTT.

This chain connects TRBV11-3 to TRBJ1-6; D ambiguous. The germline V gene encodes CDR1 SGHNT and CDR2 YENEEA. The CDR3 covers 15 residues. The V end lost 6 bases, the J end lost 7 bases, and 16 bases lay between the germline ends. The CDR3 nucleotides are TGTGCCAGCAGTCCCCCTGGGCTAACCAATTCACCCCTCCACTTT. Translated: CASSPPGLTNSPLHF. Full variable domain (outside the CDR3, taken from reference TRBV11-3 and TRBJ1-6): EAGVVQSPRYKIIEKKQPVAFWCNPISGHNTLYWYLQNLGQGPELLIRYENEEAVDDSQLPKDRFSAERLKGVDSTLKIQPAELGDSAVYLCASSPPGLTNSPLHFGNGTRLTVT.

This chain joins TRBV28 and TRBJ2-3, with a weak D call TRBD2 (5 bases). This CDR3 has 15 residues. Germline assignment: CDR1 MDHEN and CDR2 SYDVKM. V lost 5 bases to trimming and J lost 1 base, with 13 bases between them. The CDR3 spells CASSIASSGTDTQYF. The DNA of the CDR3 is TGTGCCAGCAGTATTGCGAGTAGCGGCACAGATACGCAGTATTTT.

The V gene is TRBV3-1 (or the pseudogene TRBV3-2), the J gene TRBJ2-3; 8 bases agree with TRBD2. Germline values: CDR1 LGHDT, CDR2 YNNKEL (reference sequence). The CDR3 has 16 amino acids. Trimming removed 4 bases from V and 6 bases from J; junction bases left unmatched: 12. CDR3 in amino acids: CASSRESGRIDDTQYF. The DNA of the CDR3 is TGTGCCAGCAGCCGGGAAAGCGGGAGAATTGATGATACGCAGTATTTT.

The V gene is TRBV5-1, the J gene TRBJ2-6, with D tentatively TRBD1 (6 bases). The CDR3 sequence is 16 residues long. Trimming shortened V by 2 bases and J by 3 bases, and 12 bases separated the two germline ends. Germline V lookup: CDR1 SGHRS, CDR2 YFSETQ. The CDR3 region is CASSFLTGFGANVLTF. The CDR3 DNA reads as TGCGCCAGCAGCTTCCTAACAGGGTTTGGGGCCAACGTCCTGACTTTC.

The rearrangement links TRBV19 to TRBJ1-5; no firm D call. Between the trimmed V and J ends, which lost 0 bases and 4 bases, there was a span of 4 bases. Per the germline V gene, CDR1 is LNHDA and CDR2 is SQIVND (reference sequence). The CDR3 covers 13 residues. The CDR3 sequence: CASSIDGNQPQHF. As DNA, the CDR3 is TGTGCCAGTAGTATAGACGGGAATCAGCCCCAGCATTTT.

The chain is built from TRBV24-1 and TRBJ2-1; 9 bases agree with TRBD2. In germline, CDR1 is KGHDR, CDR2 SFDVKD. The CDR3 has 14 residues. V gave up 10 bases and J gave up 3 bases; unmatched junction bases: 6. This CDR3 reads CATSSSGSYNEQFF. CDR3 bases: TGTGCCACAAGTAGTAGCGGGAGCTACAATGAGCAGTTCTTC.